This T cell receptor (beta chain) was sequenced in a study of identical twins. Study-wide findings and caveats: Interpretation of the results relied on cross-sectional statistical analysis and not on following the same donors. Invariant MAIT and iNKT cells could partly confound zero-insertion analyses. Twins' excess sharing was less marked for out-of-frame beta sequences. The more abundant beta clonotypes in cord blood had fewer insertions, and memory repertoires did not show this.

TCRdb used MiXCR to reprocess the 5' RACE reads, holding one entry per CDR3 protein. Among around 1.7 million distinct CDR3 sequences listed, 25% to 35% were seen once. A word on this clonotype: As yet, its antigen is unknown.

V lost 3 bases and J lost 5, with 25 bases in between. The CDR3 is 18 amino acids. CDR1 is SGHVS and CDR2 is FNYEAQ in the germline V gene. This TCR was recovered from a newborn girl in good health. Sequencing used cord blood. V usage is TRBV7-6 and J usage is TRBJ2-5; D unresolved. The CDR3 spells CASSFLPLTGLNVETQYF. CDR3 bases: TGTGCCAGCAGCTTCCTACCGTTAACCGGGCTAAATGTCGAGACCCAGTACTTC.